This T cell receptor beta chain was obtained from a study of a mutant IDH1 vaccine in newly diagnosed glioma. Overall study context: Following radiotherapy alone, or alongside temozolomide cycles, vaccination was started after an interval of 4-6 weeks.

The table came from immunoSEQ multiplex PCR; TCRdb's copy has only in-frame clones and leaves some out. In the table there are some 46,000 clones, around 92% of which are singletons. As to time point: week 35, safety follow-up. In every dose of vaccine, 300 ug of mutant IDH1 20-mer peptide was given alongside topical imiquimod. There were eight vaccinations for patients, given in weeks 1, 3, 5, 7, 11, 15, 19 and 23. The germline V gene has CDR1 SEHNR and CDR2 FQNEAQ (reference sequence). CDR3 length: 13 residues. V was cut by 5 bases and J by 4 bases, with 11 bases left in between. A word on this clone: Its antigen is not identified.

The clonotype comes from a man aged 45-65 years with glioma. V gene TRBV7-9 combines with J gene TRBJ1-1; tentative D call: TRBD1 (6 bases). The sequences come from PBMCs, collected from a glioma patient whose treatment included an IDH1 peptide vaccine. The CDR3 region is CASSQQGATEAFF. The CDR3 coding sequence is TGTGCCAGCAGCCAACAGGGTGCCACTGAAGCTTTCTTT.